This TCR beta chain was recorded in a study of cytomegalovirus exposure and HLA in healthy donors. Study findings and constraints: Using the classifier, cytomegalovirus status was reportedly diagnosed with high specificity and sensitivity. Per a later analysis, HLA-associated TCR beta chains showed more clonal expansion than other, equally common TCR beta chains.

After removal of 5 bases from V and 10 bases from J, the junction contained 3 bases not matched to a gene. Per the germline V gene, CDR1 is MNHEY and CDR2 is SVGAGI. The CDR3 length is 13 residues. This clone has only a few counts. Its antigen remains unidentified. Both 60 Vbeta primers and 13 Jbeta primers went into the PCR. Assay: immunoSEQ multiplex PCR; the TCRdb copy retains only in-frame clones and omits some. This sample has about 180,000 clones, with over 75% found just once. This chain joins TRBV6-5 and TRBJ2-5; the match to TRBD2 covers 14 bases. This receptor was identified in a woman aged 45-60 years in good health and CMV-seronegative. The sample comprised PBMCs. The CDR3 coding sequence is TGTGCCAGCAGTAGGGGGACTAGCGGGGGCCAGTACTTC. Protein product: CASSRGTSGGQYF.